This is a list of T cell receptor beta chains from one sample in a study of blood T cell repertoires in COVID-19. Clones were read by immunoSEQ multiplex PCR, and TCRdb kept only the in-frame ones, dropping some. The sample holds 300,000 to 350,000 clones, roughly 87% seen once. Sequencing was carried out using peripheral blood. The source of these receptors is a woman aged 55-69 years with COVID-19, enrolled during active disease. CDR3s leave out the opening cysteine and the closing phenylalanine or tryptophan.

V	J	CDR3
TRBV30	TRBJ1-1	AWSTQGITEAF
TRBV12-3/TRBV12-4	TRBJ1-1	ASSPITEAF
TRBV5-1	TRBJ1-2	ASSLRPEGGYT
TRBV6-5	TRBJ1-5	ASSLGSNQPQH
TRBV7-6	TRBJ2-5	ASSLVTGTVTVTQY
TRBV14	TRBJ1-2	ASSFNTFPAANT
TRBV6-6	TRBJ2-3	ASHKGQGSTDTQY
TRBV19	TRBJ2-4	ASGPKRVAKNIQY
TRBV7-8	TRBJ1-2	ASSAGPWTNYGYT
TRBV5-1	TRBJ2-2	ASSLAGDTGELF
TRBV11-2	TRBJ1-3	ASSLSYSGNTIY
TRBV7-9	TRBJ1-2	ASSLIQGGYT
TRBV5-1	TRBJ2-3	ATKRGGPSGDTQY
TRBV6-5	TRBJ1-1	ASSYWGDRGHTEAF
TRBV5-5	TRBJ1-3	ASSRLQGDGNTIY
TRBV7-2	TRBJ2-2	ASSFDRTGGELF
TRBV5-1	TRBJ1-5	ASSLGGAGQPQH
TRBV7-9	TRBJ1-1	ASSTQGAQSTEAF
TRBV28	TRBJ1-2	ASSRPGKGGYT
TRBV4-1	TRBJ2-2	ASSQGAAAGGPWTGELF
TRBV28	TRBJ2-1	ASSYPDTYNEQF
TRBV7-9	TRBJ2-7	ASSASGAGEQY
TRBV5-1	TRBJ2-1	ASEEGTGNNEQF
TRBV9	TRBJ2-5	ASSVVAEGTETQY
TRBV11-1	TRBJ2-5	ASSQGQGKGETQY
TRBV19	TRBJ2-3	ASRPGLAGGLTDTQY
TRBV11-2	TRBJ1-4	ASSWDRTNEKLF
TRBV5-4	TRBJ2-7	ASSLGGLSYEQY
TRBV5-1	TRBJ2-2	ASRPTGGGIPGELF
TRBV3-1/TRBV3-2	TRBJ1-4	ASSHLGQSNEKLF
TRBV7-9	TRBJ1-2	ASSLAGSVEYGYT
TRBV11-3	TRBJ2-1	ASSLAASGEQF
TRBV5-1	TRBJ2-1	ASSLDPAGRQNKQF
TRBV3-1/TRBV3-2	TRBJ1-2	ASTQAGGDRGYT
TRBV6-5	TRBJ1-6	ASGETVGSPLH
TRBV5-1	TRBJ2-5	ASSLRPGGAGETQY
TRBV5-1	TRBJ1-6	ASSTETGVYNSPLH
TRBV15	TRBJ1-1	ATSRGLNQQVGKTEAF
TRBV5-6	TRBJ2-2	ASSLIRLASGKNTGELF
TRBV6-2/TRBV6-3	TRBJ2-7	ASSVAGSSYEQY
TRBV7-2	TRBJ1-4	ASSFSSATNEKLF
TRBV27	TRBJ2-7	ASSARRWTGVSYEQY
TRBV5-5	TRBJ1-6	ASSQTGTGYGPLH
TRBV11-2	TRBJ1-1	ASSLGGARKGEAF
TRBV6-5	TRBJ1-5	ASSYRSGTGFEAQH
TRBV2	TRBJ1-2	ASGSGTGAYGYT
TRBV6-2/TRBV6-3	TRBJ2-2	ASSRTGQITGELF
TRBV29-1	TRBJ2-7	SVYNPRGQFDEQY
TRBV11-2	TRBJ2-5	ASSLAGSGGASSETQY
TRBV7-2	TRBJ2-7	ASSGRGGDEQY
TRBV24-1	TRBJ1-1	ATSDFGEDTEAF
TRBV18	TRBJ1-2	ASSLTSQGAYGYT
TRBV4-1	TRBJ1-1	ASSQPGQRNTEAF
TRBV15	TRBJ1-2	ATSQDRIYGYT
TRBV5-1	TRBJ1-1	ASSSDLGRAF
TRBV18	TRBJ1-6	ASSQDRATSPLH
TRBV15	TRBJ1-6	ATSRDRGRNSPLH